The 17 T cell receptor beta chains below come from one sample, sequenced in a study of T cells after yellow fever vaccination. TCRdb passed the 5' RACE reads through MiXCR, listing each CDR3 protein once. This table has around 310,000 distinct CDR3 sequences, more than 3% appearing once. The sequencing used PBMCs, collected on the day of the yellow fever booster vaccination. The receptors derive from a man in his late teens or twenties who received the YFV17D yellow fever vaccine.

This clonotype was seen a handful of times. This sequence joins TRBV7-2 and TRBJ2-1; possible D gene TRBD2, 5 bases. The CDR3 runs 13 residues. Trimming shortened V by 0 bases and J by 6 bases, and 6 bases separated the two germline ends. Germline V gene data show CDR1 as SGHTA and CDR2 as FQGNSA. CDR3 amino acids: CASSLAGINEQFF. CDR3 coding DNA: TGTGCCAGCAGCTTAGCCGGGATCAATGAGCAGTTCTTC.

This clonotype was recorded many times. The rearrangement uses TRBV28 and TRBJ1-1; D gene ambiguous. The V and J ends lost 3 bases and 0 bases respectively, with 8 bases between them. CDR3 size: 14 residues. In germline, CDR1 is MDHEN, CDR2 SYDVKM. CDR3 loop: CASSFAEMNTEAFF. For the CDR3, the DNA is TGTGCCAGCAGTTTTGCAGAAATGAACACTGAAGCTTTCTTT.

Ten or more counts support this clonotype. The CDR3 nucleotides are TGTGCCACCAGCGTCACGCCGGGACATATAAAAAACATTCAGTACTTC. Protein: CATSVTPGHIKNIQYF. This chain links TRBV15 with TRBJ2-4, with a weak D call TRBD1 (6 bases). Germline CDR1 is LNHNV and CDR2 is YYDKDF (reference sequence). Trimming cost V 5 bases and J 4 bases, with 18 bases left between them. The CDR3 has 16 amino acids. The full variable domain, rest sourced from reference TRBV15 and TRBJ2-4, is DAMVIQNPRYQVTQFGKPVTLSCSQTLNHNVMYWYQQKSSQAPKLLFHYYDKDFNNEADTPDNFQSRRPNTSFCFLDIRSPGLGDTAMYLCATSVTPGHIKNIQYFGAGTRLSVL.

This clonotype appeared many times. V and J are TRBV5-6 and TRBJ2-7; TRBD1 might be the D (5 bases). This CDR3 is built from 15 residues. With 1 base removed from V and 1 base from J, the gap between germline ends came to 12 bases. In germline, CDR1 is SGHDT, CDR2 YYEEEE. The CDR3 reads CASSLQSGNSYEQYV. As DNA, the CDR3 is TGTGCCAGCAGCTTGCAGTCAGGGAATTCCTACGAGCAGTACGTC.

This clonotype was detected ten times or more. The V gene is TRBV4-3, the J gene TRBJ2-7; tentative D call: TRBD1 (5 bases). With 0 bases removed from V and 2 bases from J, the gap between germline ends came to 8 bases. The CDR3 consists of 14 residues. Germline V CDR1 and CDR2: LGHNA, YSLEER. The CDR3 region has the DNA TGCGCCAGCAGCCAAGAGCGACAGACCTACGAGCAGTACTTC. Translation: CASSQERQTYEQYF.

This clonotype appeared many times. The J gene is TRBJ1-4, the V gene TRBV30; 7 positions agree with TRBD1. The CDR3 contains 13 residues. V lost 3 bases to trimming and J lost 7 bases; unmatched junction nucleotides: 5. Looked up from germline, CDR1 is GTSNPN and CDR2 is SVGIG (reference sequence). The CDR3 DNA reads TGTGCCTGGAGCGGGGCAGGGGGTGAAAAACTGTTTTTT. This translates into CAWSGAGGEKLFF.

At least ten counts were recorded for this clonotype. The rearrangement links TRBV7-3 to TRBJ2-3; possibly TRBD2 for D (7 bases). V was clipped by 8 bases and J by 3 bases, with 18 bases between them. CDR1 is SGHTA, CDR2 FQGTGA, per germline. The CDR3 is made up of 15 amino acids. The CDR3 is CASSDRGGGTDTQYF. In DNA, the CDR3 is TGTGCCAGCTCAGACCGCGGGGGCGGAACAGATACGCAGTATTTT.

This clonotype showed up many times. The rearrangement joins TRBV6-4 to TRBJ2-3, with a possible D match to TRBD2 (7 bases). V was cut by 4 bases and J by 2 bases, with 13 bases left in between. CDR1 MRHNA and CDR2 SNTAGT come from the germline V gene. CDR3 length equals 15 residues. CDR3 coding DNA: TGTGCCAGCAGTGCACTTGGGGGGGCCACAGATACGCAGTATTTT. This encodes CASSALGGATDTQYF.

There are a few counts of this clonotype. The V call is TRBV18, the J call TRBJ2-1, with 8 bases aligning to TRBD2. Germline V lookup: CDR1 KGHSH, CDR2 LQKENI. This CDR3 has 15 amino acids. Losses at the gene ends were 2 bases for V and 4 bases for J; bases not matched to a gene: 4. CDR3 nucleotide sequence: TGTGCCAGCTCACCAGTGGCGGGGGGTTACAATGAGCAGTTCTTC. It yields the protein CASSPVAGGYNEQFF.

V gene TRBV2 combines with J gene TRBJ1-1; D remains ambiguous. Trimming pared 9 bases from V and 5 bases from J, leaving 16 bases between. Germline V gene data show CDR1 as SNHLY and CDR2 as FYNNEI. The CDR3 has 13 residues. The CDR3 protein is CARNPGRRTEAFF. The CDR3 DNA sequence: TGTGCCAGAAACCCGGGGAGGAGGACTGAAGCTTTCTTT.

Only a few counts were recorded for this clonotype. The J gene is TRBJ2-6, the V gene TRBV6-1; TRBD2 aligns across 8 bases. The CDR3 loop spans 16 amino acids. With V trimmed by 8 bases and J by 0 bases, 6 bases remained unmatched. CDR1 and CDR2 (germline): MNHNS, SASEGT. Written as DNA, the CDR3 is TGTGCCAGCGGATCGGGGGGGTACTCTGGGGCCAACGTCCTGACTTTC. Translated: CASGSGGYSGANVLTF.

This chain joins TRBV11-2 and TRBJ2-3; D possibly matches TRBD1 or TRBD2 (5 bases each). Germline-derived CDR1 and CDR2 are SGHAT and FQNNGV. Trimming pared 2 bases from V and 4 bases from J, leaving 19 bases between. CDR3 size: 17 residues. The CDR3 DNA follows: TGTGCCAGCAGCTTAAGAGTGTGGGGGTCCTCCGCAGATACGCAGTATTTT. Amino acid sequence: CASSLRVWGSSADTQYF.

This clonotype was counted between two and nine times. The V and J genes are TRBV4-3 and TRBJ2-3, with D unresolved. With 1 base removed from V and 5 bases from J, the gap between germline ends came to 13 bases. The CDR3 runs to 15 residues. CDR1 and CDR2 from the germline V gene are LGHNA and YSLEER. CDR3 amino acids: CASSQATLFKDTQYF. In nucleotides, the CDR3 is TGCGCCAGCAGCCAAGCGACGCTCTTCAAAGATACGCAGTATTTT.

This clonotype was recorded many times. The CDR3 region has the DNA TGCGCCAGCAGCACTGGACAGGGGTCATGGGAGACCCAGTACTTC. This codes for CASSTGQGSWETQYF. This chain joins TRBV5-1 and TRBJ2-5, with 9 bases aligning to TRBD1. The CDR3 extends over 15 amino acids. Losses at the gene ends were 4 bases for V and 5 bases for J; bases not matched to a gene: 9. Germline CDR1 reads SGHRS; CDR2 reads YFSETQ.

This clonotype appeared many times. This chain joins TRBV7-8 and TRBJ2-3; 9 bases map to TRBD2. Germline-derived CDR1 and CDR2 are SGHVS and FQNEAQ. The CDR3 consists of 15 residues. V was clipped by 11 bases and J by 5 bases; unmatched bases: 14. Here the CDR3 DNA reads TGTGCCCTTTGGGCGGGGGGGCCGTGGCGAGATACGCAGTATTTT. This sequence encodes CALWAGGPWRDTQYF.

Many counts were recorded for this clonotype. The rearrangement uses TRBV12-5 and TRBJ2-3, with 14 bases aligning to TRBD2. The V and J ends lost 6 bases and 6 bases, in that order; junction bases with no gene match: 14. The CDR3 extends over 18 amino acids. In germline, CDR1 is LGHNT, CDR2 FRNRAP. The CDR3: CASGTGTSGGLFMDTQYF. The CDR3 nucleotides are TGTGCTAGTGGGACCGGGACTAGCGGGGGTCTTTTTATGGATACGCAGTATTTT.

Many counts were recorded for this clonotype. V usage is TRBV12-3 or TRBV12-4 and J usage is TRBJ1-6; TRBD1 aligns across 7 bases. The CDR3 totals 13 residues. Trimming took 6 bases from V and 10 from J; bases not matched to a gene: 6. In nucleotides, the CDR3 is TGTGCCAGCAGCGACAGGGCGAACTCACCCCTCCACTTT. It specifies CASSDRANSPLHF.